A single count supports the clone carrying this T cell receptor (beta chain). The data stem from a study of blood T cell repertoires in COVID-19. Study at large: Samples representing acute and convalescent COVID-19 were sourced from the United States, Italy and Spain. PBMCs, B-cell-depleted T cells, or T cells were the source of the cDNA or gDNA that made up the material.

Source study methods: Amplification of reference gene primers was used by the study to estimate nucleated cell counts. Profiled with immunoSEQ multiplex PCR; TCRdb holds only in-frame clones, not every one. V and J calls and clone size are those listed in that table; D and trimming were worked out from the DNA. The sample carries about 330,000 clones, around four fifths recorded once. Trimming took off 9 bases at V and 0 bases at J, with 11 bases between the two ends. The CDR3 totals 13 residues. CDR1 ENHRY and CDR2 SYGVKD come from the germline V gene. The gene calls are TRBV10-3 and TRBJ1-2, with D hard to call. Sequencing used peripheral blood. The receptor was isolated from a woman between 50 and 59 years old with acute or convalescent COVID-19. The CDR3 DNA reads TGTGCCATTGGACTGCCAGCTAACTATGGCTACACCTTC. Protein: CAIGLPANYGYTF.